This T cell receptor (beta chain) was recovered during a study of T cell responses to AZD1222 COVID-19 vaccine. Study results and caveats: White British donors predominated, females outnumbered males, and clonal diversity was possibly underestimated. With dominance at 160-218 and 743-854, vaccine-associated CD4 TCRs spanned spike. Every sample of the repertoires postdated the peak T cell response.

This CDR3 comprises 15 residues. Germline V gene data show CDR1 as GTSNPN and CDR2 as SVGIG (reference sequence). The germline V and J ends were trimmed by 0 bases and 4 bases, with 10 bases remaining between them. Comment on this clone: Antigen: not known.

Here immunoSEQ multiplex PCR was the method, and the copy in TCRdb shows in-frame clones only, minus some. The sample lists 200,000 to 250,000 clones; approximately 94% were seen once. The sample consisted of peripheral blood, taken on day 0 of MenACWY control vaccination. The TCR was taken from an adult in good health. V and J are TRBV30 and TRBJ1-6; a weak D match, TRBD1 (5 bases). CDR3 loop: CAWSVLGGYNSPLHF. DNA for the CDR3: TGTGCCTGGAGTGTACTCGGGGGTTATAATTCACCCCTCCACTTT.